What follows is one T cell receptor beta chain and its context. These data belong to a study of T cells in localized non-small cell lung cancer. Trimming stripped 0 bases from V and 0 bases from J, with 16 bases between. CDR1 SGDLS and CDR2 YYNGEE come from the germline V gene. The CDR3 runs 17 residues. Method: immunoSEQ multiplex PCR; TCRdb's copy keeps in-frame clones and lacks some. This sample has fewer than 90,000 clones, with around 80% found just once. The rearrangement joins TRBV9 to TRBJ2-7; D might be TRBD1 or TRBD2, each matching 5 bases. The clonotype comes from a man aged 35 to 69 with stage II squamous cell lung carcinoma. The specimen comprised PBMCs, sampled before any cancer treatment. The CDR3 region has the DNA TGTGCCAGCAGCGTAGGGCACCGGGGACGGAACTCCTACGAGCAGTACTTC. Translating it yields CASSVGHRGRNSYEQYF.